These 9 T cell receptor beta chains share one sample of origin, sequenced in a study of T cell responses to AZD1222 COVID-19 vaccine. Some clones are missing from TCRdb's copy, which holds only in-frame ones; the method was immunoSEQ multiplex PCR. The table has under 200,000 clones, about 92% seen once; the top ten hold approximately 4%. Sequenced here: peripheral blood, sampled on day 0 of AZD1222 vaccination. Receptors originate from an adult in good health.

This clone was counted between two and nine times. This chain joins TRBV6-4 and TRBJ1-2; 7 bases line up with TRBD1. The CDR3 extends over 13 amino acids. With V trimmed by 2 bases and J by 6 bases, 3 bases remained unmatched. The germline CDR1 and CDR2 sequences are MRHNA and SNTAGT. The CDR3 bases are TGTGCCAGCAGTGACGGCAGGGGGGATGGCTACACCTTC. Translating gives CASSDGRGDGYTF.

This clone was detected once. The CDR3 nucleotides are TGCGCCAGCAGCCCGCAACCAACAGGTCCCGAGCAGTACTTC. Protein product: CASSPQPTGPEQYF. The V and J genes are TRBV4-1 and TRBJ2-7, with D perhaps matching TRBD1 (5 bases). The V gene's germline CDR1 is MGHRA and CDR2 YSYEKL. This CDR3 region has 14 residues. V gave up 4 bases and J gave up 6 bases, with 16 bases separating them.

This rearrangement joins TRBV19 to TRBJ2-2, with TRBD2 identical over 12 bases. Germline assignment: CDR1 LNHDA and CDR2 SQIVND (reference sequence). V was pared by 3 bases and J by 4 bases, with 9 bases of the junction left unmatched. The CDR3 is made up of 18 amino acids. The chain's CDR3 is CASSIRVGTSGLTGELFF. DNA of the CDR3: TGTGCCAGTAGTATTAGGGTAGGGACTAGCGGGCTCACCGGGGAGCTGTTTTTT.

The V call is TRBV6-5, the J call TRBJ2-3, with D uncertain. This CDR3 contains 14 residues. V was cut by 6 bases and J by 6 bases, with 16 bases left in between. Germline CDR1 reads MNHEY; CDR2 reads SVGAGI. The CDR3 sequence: CASRVDGRFDTQYF. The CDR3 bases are TGTGCCAGCAGAGTGGACGGTCGTTTTGATACGCAGTATTTT.

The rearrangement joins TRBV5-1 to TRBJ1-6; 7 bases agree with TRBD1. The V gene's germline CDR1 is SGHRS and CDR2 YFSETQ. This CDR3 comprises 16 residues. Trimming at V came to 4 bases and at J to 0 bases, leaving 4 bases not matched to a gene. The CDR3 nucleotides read TGCGCCAGCAGCGGACAGGCGAGCTCCTATAATTCACCCCTCCACTTT. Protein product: CASSGQASSYNSPLHF.

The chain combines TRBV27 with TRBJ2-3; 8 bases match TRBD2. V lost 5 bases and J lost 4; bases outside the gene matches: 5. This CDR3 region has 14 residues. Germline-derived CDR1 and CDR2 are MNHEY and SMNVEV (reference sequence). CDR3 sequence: CASSLGLAPDTQYF. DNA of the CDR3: TGTGCCAGCAGTCTCGGACTAGCACCAGATACGCAGTATTTT.

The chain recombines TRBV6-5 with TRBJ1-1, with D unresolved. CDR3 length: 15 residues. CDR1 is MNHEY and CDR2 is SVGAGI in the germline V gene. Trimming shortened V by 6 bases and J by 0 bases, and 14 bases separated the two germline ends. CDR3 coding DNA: TGTGCCAGCAGAAGACGCGCCGGATTGAACACTGAAGCTTTCTTT. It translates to CASRRRAGLNTEAFF.

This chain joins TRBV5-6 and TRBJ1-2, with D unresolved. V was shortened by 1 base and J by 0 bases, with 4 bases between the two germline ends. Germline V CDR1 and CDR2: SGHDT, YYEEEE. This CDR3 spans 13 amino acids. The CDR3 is CASSLIANYGYTF. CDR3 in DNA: TGTGCCAGCAGCTTGATTGCTAACTATGGCTACACCTTC.

CDR3: CASSPRFTGNTIYF. CDR3 coding DNA: TGTGCCAGCAGCCCCCGGTTTACGGGAAACACCATATATTTT. This rearrangement joins TRBV5-6 to TRBJ1-3, with D unclear. CDR1 and CDR2 from the germline V gene are SGHDT and YYEEEE. There are 14 residues in the CDR3. With 4 bases removed from V and 4 bases from J, the gap between germline ends came to 12 bases.